The clone carrying this T cell receptor (beta chain) was recorded a few times. The target antigen is unknown. The data are from a study of blood T cells in healthy people across ages. Study background: Roughly one uniquely barcoded beta molecule per two T cells was captured. Study outcomes and limitations: Naive and antigen-experienced cells could not be conclusively compared, given unsorted PBMCs.

A J-beta primer mix and a sample-barcoded 5' primer were used in a second PCR of roughly 6 to 12 cycles. From the 5' RACE reads, TCRdb called clonotypes with MiXCR, one entry per CDR3 protein. The sample has some 900,000 distinct CDR3 sequences; around 26% are singletons. V dropped 9 bases and J dropped 2 bases, with 14 bases sitting between them. The CDR3 consists of 14 residues. Per the germline V gene, CDR1 is SNHLY and CDR2 is FYNNEI. Healthy individuals of Caucasian origin from Russia, aged 6 to 90, served as donors. V and J are TRBV2 and TRBJ1-5; TRBD1 is a possible D gene (5 bases). The clonotype originates from a woman over 75 in good health. The sample comprised blood. The CDR3 is CASSAQGGNQPQHF. Here the CDR3 DNA reads TGTGCCAGTTCCGCCCAGGGTGGCAATCAGCCCCAGCATTTT.